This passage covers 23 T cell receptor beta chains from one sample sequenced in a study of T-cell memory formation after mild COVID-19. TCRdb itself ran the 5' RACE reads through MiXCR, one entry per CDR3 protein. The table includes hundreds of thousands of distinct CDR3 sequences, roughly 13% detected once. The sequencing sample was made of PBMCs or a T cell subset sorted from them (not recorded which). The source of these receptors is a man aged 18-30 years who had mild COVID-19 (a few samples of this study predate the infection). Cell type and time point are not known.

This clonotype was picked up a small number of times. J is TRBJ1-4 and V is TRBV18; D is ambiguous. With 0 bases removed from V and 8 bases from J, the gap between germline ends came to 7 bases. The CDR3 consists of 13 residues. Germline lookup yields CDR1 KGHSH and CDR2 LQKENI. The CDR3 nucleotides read TGTGCCAGCTCACCACCAATGGGGGAAAAACTGTTTTTT. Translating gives CASSPPMGEKLFF.

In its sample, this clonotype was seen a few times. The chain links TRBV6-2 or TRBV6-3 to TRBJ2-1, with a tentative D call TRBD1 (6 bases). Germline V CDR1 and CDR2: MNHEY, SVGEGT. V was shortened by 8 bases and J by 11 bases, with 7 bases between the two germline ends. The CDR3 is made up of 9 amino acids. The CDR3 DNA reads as TGTGCCAGCGGACAGCAGCAGTTCTTC. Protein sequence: CASGQQQFF.

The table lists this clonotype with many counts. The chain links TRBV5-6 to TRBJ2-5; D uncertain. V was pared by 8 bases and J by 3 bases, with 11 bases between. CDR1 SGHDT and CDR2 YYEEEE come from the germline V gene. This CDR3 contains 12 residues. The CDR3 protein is CARRRMKETQYF. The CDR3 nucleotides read TGTGCCAGGAGACGGATGAAAGAGACCCAGTACTTC.

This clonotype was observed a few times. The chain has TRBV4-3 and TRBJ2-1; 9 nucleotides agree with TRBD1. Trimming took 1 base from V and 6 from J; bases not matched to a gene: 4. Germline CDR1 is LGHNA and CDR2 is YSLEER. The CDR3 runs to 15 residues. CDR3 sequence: CASSQVVTGGNEQFF. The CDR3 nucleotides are TGCGCCAGCAGCCAAGTAGTGACAGGGGGCAATGAGCAGTTCTTC.

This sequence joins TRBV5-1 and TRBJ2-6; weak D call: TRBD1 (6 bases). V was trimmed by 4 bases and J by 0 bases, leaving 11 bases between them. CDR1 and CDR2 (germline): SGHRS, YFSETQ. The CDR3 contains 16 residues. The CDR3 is CASSLLQGSGANVLTF. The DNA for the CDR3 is TGCGCCAGCAGCCTCCTACAGGGCTCTGGGGCCAACGTCCTGACTTTC.

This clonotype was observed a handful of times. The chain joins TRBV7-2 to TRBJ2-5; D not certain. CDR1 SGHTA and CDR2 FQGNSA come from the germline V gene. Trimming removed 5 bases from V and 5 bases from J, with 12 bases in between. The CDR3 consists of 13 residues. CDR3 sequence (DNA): TGTGCCAGCAGCCAACCACCAGGCGAGACCCAGTACTTC. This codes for CASSQPPGETQYF.

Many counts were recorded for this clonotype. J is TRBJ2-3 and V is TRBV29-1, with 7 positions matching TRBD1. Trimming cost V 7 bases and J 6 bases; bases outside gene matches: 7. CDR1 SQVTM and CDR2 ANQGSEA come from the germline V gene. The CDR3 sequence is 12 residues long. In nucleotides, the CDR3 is TGCAGCGCGCCTACAGGGGACGATACGCAGTATTTT. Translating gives CSAPTGDDTQYF.

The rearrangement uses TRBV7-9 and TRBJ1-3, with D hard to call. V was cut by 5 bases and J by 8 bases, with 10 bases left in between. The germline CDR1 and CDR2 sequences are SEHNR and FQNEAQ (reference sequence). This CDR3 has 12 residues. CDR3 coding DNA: TGTGCCAGCAGCCCCGCCGGTTACACCATATATTTT. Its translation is CASSPAGYTIYF.

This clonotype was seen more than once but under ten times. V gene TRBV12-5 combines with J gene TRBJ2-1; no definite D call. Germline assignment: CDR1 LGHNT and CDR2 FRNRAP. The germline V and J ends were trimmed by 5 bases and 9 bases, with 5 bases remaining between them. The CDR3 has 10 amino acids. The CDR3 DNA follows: TGTGCTAGTGGTCGATCTGAGCAGTTCTTC. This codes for CASGRSEQFF.

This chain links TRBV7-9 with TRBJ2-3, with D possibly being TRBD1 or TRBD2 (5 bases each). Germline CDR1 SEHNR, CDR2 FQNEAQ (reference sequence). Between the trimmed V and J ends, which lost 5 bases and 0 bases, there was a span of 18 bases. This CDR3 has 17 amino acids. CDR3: CASSLPWGTPSTDTQYF. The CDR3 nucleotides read TGTGCCAGCAGCCTTCCCTGGGGGACGCCGAGCACAGATACGCAGTATTTT.

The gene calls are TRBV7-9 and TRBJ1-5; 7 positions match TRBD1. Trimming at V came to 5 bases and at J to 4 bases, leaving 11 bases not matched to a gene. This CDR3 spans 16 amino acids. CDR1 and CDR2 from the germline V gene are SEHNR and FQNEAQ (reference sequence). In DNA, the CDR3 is TGTGCCAGCAGCCGGGAGGGTAGGGGGCGAAATCAGCCCCAGCATTTT. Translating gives CASSREGRGRNQPQHF.

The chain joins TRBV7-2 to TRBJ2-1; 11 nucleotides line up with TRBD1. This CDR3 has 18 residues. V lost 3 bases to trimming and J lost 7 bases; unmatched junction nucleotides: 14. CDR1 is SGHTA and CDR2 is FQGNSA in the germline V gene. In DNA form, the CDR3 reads TGTGCCAGCAGCTTTCCTTGGCCCGGGACAGGGGGTTTAAATGAGCAGTTCTTC. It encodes CASSFPWPGTGGLNEQFF.

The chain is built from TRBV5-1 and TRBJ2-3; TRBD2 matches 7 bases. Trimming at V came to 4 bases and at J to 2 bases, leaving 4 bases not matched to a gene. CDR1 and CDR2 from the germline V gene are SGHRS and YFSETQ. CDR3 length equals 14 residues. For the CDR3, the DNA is TGCGCCAGCAGCGACACTAGCGCCACAGATACGCAGTATTTT. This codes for CASSDTSATDTQYF.

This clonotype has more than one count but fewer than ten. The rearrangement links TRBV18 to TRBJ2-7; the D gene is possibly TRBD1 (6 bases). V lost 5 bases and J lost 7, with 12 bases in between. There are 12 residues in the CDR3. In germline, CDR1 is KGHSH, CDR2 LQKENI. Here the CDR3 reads CASSVETGEQYV. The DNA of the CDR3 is TGTGCCAGCTCAGTAGAAACAGGGGAGCAGTACGTC.

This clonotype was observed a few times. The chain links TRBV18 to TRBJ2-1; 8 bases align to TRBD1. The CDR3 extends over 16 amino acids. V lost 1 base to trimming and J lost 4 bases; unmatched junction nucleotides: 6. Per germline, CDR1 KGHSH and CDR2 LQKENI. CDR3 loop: CASSPLLGQAYNEQFF. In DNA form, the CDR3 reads TGTGCCAGCTCACCACTTCTGGGACAGGCATACAATGAGCAGTTCTTC.

CDR3 sequence (DNA): TGTGCCTGGAGTGTATTAGCGGTCCCAGATACGCAGTATTTT. It specifies CAWSVLAVPDTQYF. This sequence joins TRBV30 and TRBJ2-3; perhaps TRBD2 as D (6 bases). The germline gives CDR1 GTSNPN, CDR2 SVGIG (reference sequence). CDR3 length: 14 amino acids. V gave up 0 bases and J gave up 4 bases, with 11 bases separating them. Full variable domain (missing parts from reference TRBV30 and TRBJ2-3): SQTIHQWPATLVQPVGSPLSLECTVEGTSNPNLYWYRQAAGRGLQLLFYSVGIGQISSEVPQNLSASRPQDRQFILSSKKLLLSDSGFYLCAWSVLAVPDTQYFGPGTRLTVL.

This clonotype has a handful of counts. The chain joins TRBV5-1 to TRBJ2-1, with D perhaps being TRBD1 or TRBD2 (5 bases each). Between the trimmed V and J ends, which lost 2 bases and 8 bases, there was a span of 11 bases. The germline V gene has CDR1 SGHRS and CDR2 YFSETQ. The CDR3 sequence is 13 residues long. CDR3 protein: CASSFPGSDEQFF. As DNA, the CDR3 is TGCGCCAGCAGCTTCCCAGGGAGCGATGAGCAGTTCTTC.

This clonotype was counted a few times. Here the CDR3 reads CASSWTGTLSREQYF. The CDR3 DNA is TGTGCCAGCAGCTGGACCGGGACCCTGTCTCGCGAGCAGTACTTC. The V and J genes are TRBV13 and TRBJ2-7; the D call may be TRBD1 or TRBD2 (5 bases each). The CDR3 is 15 amino acids. CDR1 PRHDT and CDR2 FYEKMQ come from the germline V gene (reference sequence). Trimming pared 4 bases from V and 6 bases from J, leaving 19 bases between.

In DNA, the CDR3 is TGCGCCAGCAGCCAAGACGTGGCTCGCGGGAGCTACACCTTC. Its protein is CASSQDVARGSYTF. The gene calls are TRBV4-3 and TRBJ1-2; D remains unclear. CDR1 and CDR2 (germline): LGHNA, YSLEER. The CDR3 covers 14 residues. Trimming took off 0 bases at V and 9 bases at J, with 14 bases between the two ends.

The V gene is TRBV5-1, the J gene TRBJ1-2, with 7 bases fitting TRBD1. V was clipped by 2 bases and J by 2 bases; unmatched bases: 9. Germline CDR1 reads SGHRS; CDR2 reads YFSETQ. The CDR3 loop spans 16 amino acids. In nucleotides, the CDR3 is TGCGCCAGCAGCTTTTCCCCCGACAGGGAGAACTATGGCTACACCTTC. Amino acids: CASSFSPDRENYGYTF.

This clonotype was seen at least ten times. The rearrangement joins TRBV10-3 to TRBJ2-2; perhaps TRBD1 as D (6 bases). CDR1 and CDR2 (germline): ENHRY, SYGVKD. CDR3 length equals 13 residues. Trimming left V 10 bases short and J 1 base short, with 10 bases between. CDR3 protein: CATRTENTGELFF. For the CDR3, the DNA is TGTGCCACCCGGACAGAGAACACCGGGGAGCTGTTTTTT.

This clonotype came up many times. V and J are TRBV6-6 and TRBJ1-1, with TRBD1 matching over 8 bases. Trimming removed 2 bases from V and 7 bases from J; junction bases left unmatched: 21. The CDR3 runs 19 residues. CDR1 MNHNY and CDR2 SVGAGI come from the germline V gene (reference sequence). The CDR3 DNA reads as TGTGCCAGCAGTTACGCAATCCGGGACAGGTCGCCCGCAGCCCTTGAAGCTTTCTTT. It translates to CASSYAIRDRSPAALEAFF.

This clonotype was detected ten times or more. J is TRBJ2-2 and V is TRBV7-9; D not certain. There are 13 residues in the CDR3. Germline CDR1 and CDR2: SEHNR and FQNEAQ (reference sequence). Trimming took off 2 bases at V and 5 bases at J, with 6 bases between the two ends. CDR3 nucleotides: TGTGCCAGCAGCTTACTGGGAACCGGGGAGCTGTTTTTT. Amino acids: CASSLLGTGELFF.